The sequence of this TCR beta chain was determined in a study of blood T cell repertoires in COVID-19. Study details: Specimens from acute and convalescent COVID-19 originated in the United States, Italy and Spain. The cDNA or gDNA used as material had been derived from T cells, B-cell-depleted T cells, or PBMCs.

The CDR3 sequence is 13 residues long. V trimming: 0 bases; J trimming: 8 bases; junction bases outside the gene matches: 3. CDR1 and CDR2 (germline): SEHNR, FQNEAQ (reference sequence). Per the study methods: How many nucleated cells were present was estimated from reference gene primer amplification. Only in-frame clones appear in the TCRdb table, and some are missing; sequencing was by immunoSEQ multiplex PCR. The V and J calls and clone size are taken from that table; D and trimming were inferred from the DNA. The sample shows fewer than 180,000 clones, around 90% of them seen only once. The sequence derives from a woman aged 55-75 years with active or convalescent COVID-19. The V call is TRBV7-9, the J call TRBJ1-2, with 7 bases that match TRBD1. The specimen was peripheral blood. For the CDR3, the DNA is TGTGCCAGCAGCTTAGCCAGGGGGGAAGGCTACACCTTC. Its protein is CASSLARGEGYTF. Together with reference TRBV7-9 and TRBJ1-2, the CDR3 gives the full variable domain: DTGVSQNPRHKITKRGQNVTFRCDPISEHNRLYWYRQTLGQGPEFLTYFQNEAQLEKSRLLSDRFSAERPKGSFSTLEIQRTEQGDSAMYLCASSLARGEGYTFGSGTRLTVV.